The clone carrying this TCR beta chain was recorded at least ten times. The data originate from a study of blood T cells in healthy people across ages. Sample-barcoded 5' priming and a J-beta primer mix drove a second PCR of about 7 to 12 cycles. TCRdb re-called the 5' RACE reads with MiXCR, one entry per CDR3 protein. The sample contains 710,000 or so distinct CDR3 sequences, 32% of which appear only once. Sequenced sample: blood. This receptor was taken from a woman at least 80 years old in good health.

The CDR3 bases are TGCAGTGCCCCCCGGGACGGTTCCTACGAGCAGTACTTC. Protein: CSAPRDGSYEQYF. The chain links TRBV20-1 to TRBJ2-7; D possibly uses TRBD1 or TRBD2 (5 bases each). The CDR3 extends over 13 amino acids. Germline V CDR1 and CDR2: DFQATT, SNEGSKA (reference sequence). V dropped 6 bases and J dropped 1 base, with 13 bases sitting between them.